This T cell receptor beta chain came from a study of Ad26.COV2.S vaccination and SARS-CoV-2 variants. Broader study findings: Among vaccine recipients, spike-specific TCR breadth exceeded that of placebo recipients.

The data were produced by immunoSEQ multiplex PCR, yet TCRdb's version contains in-frame clones alone and is incomplete. The table records 380,000 or so clones, approximately 90% of them present only once. The germline V gene encodes CDR1 MDHEN and CDR2 SYDVKM. The V segment lost 4 bases and the J segment 5 bases; nucleotides outside the gene matches: 10. This CDR3 is built from 17 residues. Treatment defined: over 15 received Ad26.COV2.S at low or high dose, single or two shots; about 5 received placebo; per-sample allocation not given. Repertoires come from day 63 after the first vaccine or placebo injection. Wuhan-strain SARS-CoV-2 spike was expressed by the Ad26 vector that made up the vaccine. As for this clone: The target antigen is unknown.

The TCR sequence derives from a person aged 18-60 years who received the Ad26.COV2.S COVID-19 vaccine or a placebo. Sample: peripheral blood, taken in a trial of Ad26.COV2.S vaccine versus placebo. The V gene is TRBV28, the J gene TRBJ2-2; 10 bases are a match to TRBD2. The CDR3 sequence is CASSSLGLAEITGELFF. DNA for the CDR3: TGTGCCAGCAGTTCCCTTGGACTAGCGGAAATAACCGGGGAGCTGTTTTTT.